This T cell receptor (beta chain) was documented in a study of CD8 T cells in ankylosing spondylitis. Quantitative 5'-RACE with molecular barcodes produced the TCR beta libraries. TCRdb reprocessed the 5' RACE reads via MiXCR and lists one record per CDR3 protein. The sample lists 300,000 to 350,000 distinct CDR3 sequences, around 20% occurring once. In regard to this clonotype: Its target is unknown.

The V end lost 5 bases, the J end lost 3 bases, and 14 bases lay between the germline ends. Germline V gene data show CDR1 as SGHAT and CDR2 as FQNNGV. The CDR3 has 14 residues. Points from the study as a whole: A TCR beta motif made of fewer than ten highly homologous variants seemed typical of ankylosing spondylitis blood. Within peripheral blood, clones linked to disease were CD8+ and relatively rare. Reports say disease-linked clones showed up significantly more in matched ankylosing spondylitis synovial fluid.

The sequenced sample was blood, either unsorted or a sorted T cell fraction (not recorded which). This receptor was taken from a female donor with ankylosing spondylitis or in good health (not recorded which). The chain carries TRBV11-2 and TRBJ2-7; D may be TRBD2 (6 bases). The CDR3 region is CASSVGGHYYEQYF. The CDR3 DNA sequence: TGTGCCAGCAGCGTAGGAGGGCATTACTACGAGCAGTACTTC.